Sequencing of this T cell receptor (beta chain) was carried out in a study of cytomegalovirus exposure and HLA in healthy donors. Study-wide background: A previous analysis identified 95 million to 130 million unique TCR beta sequences derived from 180 million or so T cells. Points from the study as a whole: Cytomegalovirus status was reportedly diagnosed by the classifier with high specificity and sensitivity. The authors later found HLA-associated TCR beta chains more clonally expanded than equally common others.

Trimming removed 6 bases from V and 1 base from J, with 15 bases in between. Germline-derived CDR1 and CDR2 are SNHLY and FYNNEI. This CDR3 has 15 residues. This clone is labeled as medium-sized. The antigen remains unidentified. Use of 60 Vbeta and 13 Jbeta primers characterized the PCR. The table came from immunoSEQ multiplex PCR; TCRdb's copy has only in-frame clones and leaves some out. The repertoire has 79,000 or so clones, over 60% of them found once; the top ten carry about 16%. The sequencing sample was made of PBMCs. This chain uses TRBV2 with TRBJ2-5; a possible D gene is TRBD2 (5 bases). This TCR was sampled from a woman between 40 and 55 years old in good health and CMV-seropositive. In DNA form, the CDR3 reads TGTGCCAGCAGAGAGGGATACCACTCCCAAGAGACCCAGTACTTC. Amino acids: CASREGYHSQETQYF.